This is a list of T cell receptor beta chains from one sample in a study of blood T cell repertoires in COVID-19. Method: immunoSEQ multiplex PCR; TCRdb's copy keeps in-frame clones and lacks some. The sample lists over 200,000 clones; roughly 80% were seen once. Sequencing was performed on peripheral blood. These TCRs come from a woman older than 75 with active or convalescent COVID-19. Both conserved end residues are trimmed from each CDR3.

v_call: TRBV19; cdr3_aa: ASKLRDRETYGYT
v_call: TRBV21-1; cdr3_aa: ASSKRGRQGAHNEQF
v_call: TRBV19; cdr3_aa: ASSLRTALEQY
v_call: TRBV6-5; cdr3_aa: ASSPRSQYTDTQY
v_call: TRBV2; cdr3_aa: ASRPQGSYNSPLH
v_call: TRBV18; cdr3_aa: ASSPRGTMGYT
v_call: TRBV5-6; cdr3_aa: ASSLVAGQPQH
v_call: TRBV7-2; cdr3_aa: ASSLSGRGRGEQF
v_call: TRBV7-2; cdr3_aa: ASSPGGGPETQY
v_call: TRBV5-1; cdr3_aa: ASSIVARTYEQY
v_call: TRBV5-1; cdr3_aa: ASSSSRGENTGELF
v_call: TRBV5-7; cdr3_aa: ASSFRQGAGVGNQPQH
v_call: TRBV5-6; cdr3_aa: ASSLTSGSYEQY
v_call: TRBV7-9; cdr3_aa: ASSPGTWTGSEAF
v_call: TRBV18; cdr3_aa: ASSLAVTDNPLH
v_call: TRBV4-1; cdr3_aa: ASSQDWGGVNEKLF
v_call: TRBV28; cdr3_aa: ASTVGLARVSGNEQF
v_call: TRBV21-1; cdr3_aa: ASSKALQGRISSGANVLT
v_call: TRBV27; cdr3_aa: ASSLAGDYEQY
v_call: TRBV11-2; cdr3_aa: ASSARLAQNIDTQY
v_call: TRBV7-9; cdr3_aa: ASGKPGTVLENTGELF
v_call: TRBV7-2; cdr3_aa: ASSSGNSPLH
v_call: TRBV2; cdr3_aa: ASSEGELSDGYT
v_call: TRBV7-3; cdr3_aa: ASSLLAGAYNEQF
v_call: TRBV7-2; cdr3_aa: ASSRRGGITDTQY
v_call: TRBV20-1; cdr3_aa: SAWSGGYT
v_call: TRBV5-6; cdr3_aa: ASSLATRWKQY